The 4 T cell receptor beta chains below were found in one sample sequenced in a study of CD8 T cells in Susac syndrome. Random hexamers were used to reverse transcribe the RNA input (about 0.45 to 1 ug). TCRdb ran MiXCR on the immunoSEQ multiplex PCR reads and lists one entry per CDR3 protein. The sample has hundreds of thousands of distinct CDR3 sequences, 90% to 95% seen once. The sequenced material came from CD4+ T cells from PBMCs. The receptors were sampled from a human donor with multiple sclerosis.

The V call is TRBV19, the J call TRBJ2-3; unclear D gene. Germline assignment: CDR1 LNHDA and CDR2 SQIVND (reference sequence). Trimming removed 6 bases at V and 0 bases at J, with 13 bases between. CDR3 size: 15 residues. This CDR3 reads CASSELGPSTDTQYF. The CDR3 nucleotides read TGTGCCAGTAGCGAACTCGGACCTAGCACAGATACGCAGTATTTT.

Written as DNA, the CDR3 is TGTGCCTGGAGGGATTGGGGAGGTCAGAACACTGAAGCTTTCTTT. This translates into CAWRDWGGQNTEAFF. The J gene is TRBJ1-1, the V gene TRBV30; no clear D gene. The V end was cut by 3 bases, the J end by 1 base, with 15 bases between. The CDR3 is 15 amino acids. Germline V lookup: CDR1 GTSNPN, CDR2 SVGIG (reference sequence). The full variable domain, its missing parts supplied by reference TRBV30 and TRBJ1-1, is SQTIHQWPATLVQPVGSPLSLECTVEGTSNPNLYWYRQAAGRGLQLLFYSVGIGQISSEVPQNLSASRPQDRQFILSSKKLLLSDSGFYLCAWRDWGGQNTEAFFGQGTRLTVV.

The genes are TRBV7-9 and TRBJ1-1, with D perhaps matching TRBD1 (6 bases). The CDR3 has 17 amino acids. Between the trimmed V and J ends, which lost 5 bases and 1 base, there was a span of 20 bases. CDR1 is SEHNR, CDR2 FQNEAQ, per germline (reference sequence). The CDR3 DNA is TGTGCCAGCAGCGGGTTTTTGCACGGGACAAAGAACACTGAAGCTTTCTTT. It yields the protein CASSGFLHGTKNTEAFF.

The chain recombines TRBV25-1 with TRBJ2-2, with a tentative D call TRBD2 (5 bases). The CDR3 runs to 14 residues. Looked up from germline, CDR1 is MGHDK and CDR2 is SYGVNS. The V end lost 6 bases, the J end lost 4 bases, and 12 bases lay between the germline ends. The CDR3: CASRQTGITGELFF. The CDR3 region has the DNA TGTGCCAGCAGACAAACGGGGATCACCGGGGAGCTGTTTTTT.